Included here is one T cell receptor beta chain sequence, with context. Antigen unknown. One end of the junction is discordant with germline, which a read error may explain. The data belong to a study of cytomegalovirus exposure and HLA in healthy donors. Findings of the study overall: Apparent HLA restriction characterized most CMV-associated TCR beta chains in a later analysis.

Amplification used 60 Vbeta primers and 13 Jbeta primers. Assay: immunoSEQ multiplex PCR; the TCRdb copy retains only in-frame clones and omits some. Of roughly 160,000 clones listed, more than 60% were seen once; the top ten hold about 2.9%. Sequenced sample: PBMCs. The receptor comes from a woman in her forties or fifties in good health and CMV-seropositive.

The CDR3 is CASSVSRSGANGLTF. In nucleotides, the CDR3 is TGTGCCAGCAGCGTGAGTCGGTCTGGGGCCAACGGCCTGACTTTC. The rearrangement links TRBV9 to TRBJ2-6; perhaps TRBD1 as D (5 bases). CDR1 and CDR2 (germline): SGDLS, YYNGEE. This CDR3 is 15 amino acids long.